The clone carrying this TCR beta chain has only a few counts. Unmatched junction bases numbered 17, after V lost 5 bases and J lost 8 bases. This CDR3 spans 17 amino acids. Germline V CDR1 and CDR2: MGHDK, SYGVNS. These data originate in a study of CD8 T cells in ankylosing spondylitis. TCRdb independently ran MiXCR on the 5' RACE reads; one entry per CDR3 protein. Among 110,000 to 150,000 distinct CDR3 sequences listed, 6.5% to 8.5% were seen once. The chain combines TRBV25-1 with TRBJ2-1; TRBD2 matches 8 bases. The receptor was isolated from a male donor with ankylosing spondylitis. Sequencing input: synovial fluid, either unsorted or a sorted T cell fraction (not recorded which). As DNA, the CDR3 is TGTGCCAGCAGTCCGGGGGGGCGGGGGTACATGGACGATGAGCAGTTCTTC. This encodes CASSPGGRGYMDDEQFF.